The 3 T cell receptor beta chains below come from one sample, sequenced in a study of blood T cells in healthy people across ages. Using a J-beta primer mix together with a sample-barcoded 5' primer, a second PCR was run for about 6 to 11 cycles. TCRdb used MiXCR to reprocess the 5' RACE reads, holding one entry per CDR3 protein. Of hundreds of thousands of distinct CDR3 sequences listed, more than 40% were seen once; the top ten hold around 32%. Material for sequencing was blood. The receptors stem from a woman in her fifties or sixties in good health.

The rearrangement links TRBV7-9 to TRBJ2-5, with D unresolved. Germline loops: CDR1 SEHNR, CDR2 FQNEAQ (reference sequence). V lost 11 bases, J lost 0 bases, and 10 bases lay in between. This CDR3 comprises 12 residues. The CDR3: CAGNQYQETQYF. CDR3 nucleotide sequence: TGTGCCGGCAACCAGTACCAAGAGACCCAGTACTTC.

This clonotype was counted at least ten times. The chain joins TRBV28 to TRBJ2-7; D remains unclear. The germline V and J ends were trimmed by 3 bases and 0 bases, with 9 bases remaining between them. This CDR3 comprises 14 residues. Germline assignment: CDR1 MDHEN and CDR2 SYDVKM. The CDR3 protein is CASSFWDRSYEQYF. As DNA, the CDR3 is TGTGCCAGCAGTTTTTGGGATCGCTCCTACGAGCAGTACTTC.

This clonotype was seen a handful of times. The rearrangement uses TRBV7-2 and TRBJ2-7; the D gene is possibly TRBD2 (5 bases). The CDR3 contains 17 residues. V was trimmed by 0 bases and J by 2 bases, leaving 17 bases between them. Germline CDR1 SGHTA, CDR2 FQGNSA. DNA of the CDR3: TGTGCCAGCAGCTTAGCGGAAGCGGAGCACTACGCCTACGAGCAGTACTTC. It yields the protein CASSLAEAEHYAYEQYF. Using reference TRBV7-2 and TRBJ2-7 for the parts outside the CDR3, the full variable domain is GAGVSQSPSNKVTEKGKDVELRCDPISGHTALYWYRQSLGQGLEFLIYFQGNSAPDKSGLPSDRFSAERTGGSVSTLTIQRTQQEDSAVYLCASSLAEAEHYAYEQYFGPGTRLTVT.